This passage covers 2 T cell receptor beta chains from one sample sequenced in a study of PD-1 blockade in classical Hodgkin lymphoma. The repertoire was sequenced with immunoSEQ multiplex PCR; TCRdb's copy has only in-frame clones and lacks some. The profile shows approximately 16,000 clones, around 84% of them singletons. Regarding time point: newly diagnosed, previously untreated cHL patient sample. Magnetic negative selection was used to purify CD4+ T cells from thawed PBMCs. The sequencing sample was made of CD4+ T cells from blood. These receptors were taken from a human donor with classical Hodgkin lymphoma.

The rearrangement uses TRBV30 and TRBJ2-5; 12 bases fit TRBD2. The CDR3 runs to 18 residues. Per the germline V gene, CDR1 is GTSNPN and CDR2 is SVGIG (reference sequence). The V segment lost 3 bases and the J segment 1 base; nucleotides outside the gene matches: 12. The CDR3 is CAWSPTTSGSLGQETQYF. The CDR3 DNA is TGTGCCTGGAGCCCCACGACTAGCGGGAGCCTCGGCCAAGAGACCCAGTACTTC.

The rearrangement joins TRBV7-2 to TRBJ2-6, with D possibly matching TRBD2 (5 bases). This CDR3 is 17 amino acids long. Looked up from germline, CDR1 is SGHTA and CDR2 is FQGNSA. Trimming cost V 1 base and J 0 bases, with 10 bases left between them. This CDR3 is CASSLVGGTSGANVLTF. The CDR3, as DNA: TGTGCCAGCAGCTTAGTTGGAGGTACCTCTGGGGCCAACGTCCTGACTTTC. Looking up the rest from reference TRBV7-2 and TRBJ2-6 gives the full variable domain: GAGVSQSPSNKVTEKGKDVELRCDPISGHTALYWYRQSLGQGLEFLIYFQGNSAPDKSGLPSDRFSAERTGGSVSTLTIQRTQQEDSAVYLCASSLVGGTSGANVLTFGAGSRLTVL.